This T cell receptor beta chain was captured by sequencing in a study of blood T cell repertoires in COVID-19. On the study more broadly: PBMCs, B-cell-depleted T cells, or T cells provided the cDNA or gDNA that made up the material.

TCRdb keeps only in-frame clones here, not all; method: immunoSEQ multiplex PCR. The sample includes about 180,000 clones, 87% of them seen just once. Input material: PBMCs or T cells enriched from blood (not recorded which). The sequence derives from a human donor with acute COVID-19. The donor label of this sample is uncertain.

CDR3 DNA sequence: TGTGCCAGCAGCCCAAAGGGGTGGCTAGCGGGGGGCAAGAACACCGGGGAGCTGTTTTTT. Its translation: CASSPKGWLAGGKNTGELFF. The chain joins TRBV11-3 to TRBJ2-2, with 11 bases matching TRBD2. The CDR3 is made up of 20 amino acids. Unmatched junction bases numbered 15, after V lost 5 bases and J lost 1 base. Per the germline V gene, CDR1 is SGHNT and CDR2 is YENEEA.